This entry lists 6 T cell receptor beta chains sequenced from one sample in a study of blood T cell repertoires in COVID-19. The protocol was immunoSEQ multiplex PCR, while the TCRdb copy is restricted to in-frame clones and leaves out a portion. The data contain 200,000 to 250,000 clones, roughly 85% of them singletons. The sample taken for sequencing was PBMCs or T cells enriched from blood (not recorded which). The receptors were gathered from a woman aged 50 to 60 who had been exposed to COVID-19.

The chain recombines TRBV28 with TRBJ2-5; TRBD2 is a possible D gene (5 bases). The V and J ends lost 7 bases and 0 bases respectively, with 21 bases between them. The CDR3 has 17 residues. Germline assignment: CDR1 MDHEN and CDR2 SYDVKM. CDR3 DNA: TGTGCCAGCACCCCCGGGTTAGGGCGGGTCTACCAAGAGACCCAGTACTTC. It translates to CASTPGLGRVYQETQYF.

This sequence joins TRBV7-3 and TRBJ1-2, with 7 bases lining up with TRBD1. The CDR3 runs to 15 residues. The V segment lost 5 bases and the J segment 3 bases; nucleotides outside the gene matches: 9. The germline CDR1 and CDR2 sequences are SGHTA and FQGTGA. The CDR3 region is CASSPRGGADYGYTF. The CDR3 bases are TGTGCCAGCAGCCCGCGAGGGGGCGCAGACTATGGCTACACCTTC.

The chain is built from TRBV11-3 and TRBJ1-1, with 9 bases identical to TRBD1. Trimming removed 4 bases from V and 4 bases from J; junction bases left unmatched: 4. The V gene's germline CDR1 is SGHNT and CDR2 YENEEA. The CDR3 has 14 amino acids. The CDR3 sequence: CASSSSQGATEAFF. CDR3 nucleotides: TGTGCCAGCAGCTCCTCACAGGGGGCCACTGAAGCTTTCTTT. The entire variable domain, with the rest obtained from reference TRBV11-3 and TRBJ1-1, is as follows: EAGVVQSPRYKIIEKKQPVAFWCNPISGHNTLYWYLQNLGQGPELLIRYENEEAVDDSQLPKDRFSAERLKGVDSTLKIQPAELGDSAVYLCASSSSQGATEAFFGQGTRLTVV.

This chain joins TRBV19 and TRBJ1-2, with 7 bases aligning to TRBD1. The V gene's germline CDR1 is LNHDA and CDR2 SQIVND (reference sequence). Trimming at V came to 2 bases and at J to 4 bases, leaving 4 bases not matched to a gene. CDR3 length equals 14 residues. The CDR3 loop is CASSITGQVYGYTF. CDR3 DNA: TGTGCCAGTAGTATAACAGGACAGGTCTATGGCTACACCTTC.

The V and J genes are TRBV24-1 and TRBJ1-1, with 7 bases lining up with TRBD1. Per germline, CDR1 KGHDR and CDR2 SFDVKD. The V segment lost 4 bases and the J segment 10 bases; nucleotides outside the gene matches: 14. This CDR3 is 15 amino acids long. The chain's CDR3 is CATSDPDRDLVSAFF. DNA of the CDR3: TGTGCCACCAGTGACCCCGACAGGGATCTTGTATCAGCTTTCTTT.

The chain links TRBV13 to TRBJ2-2; no clear D. Trimming left V 3 bases short and J 5 bases short, with 7 bases between. Germline V lookup: CDR1 PRHDT, CDR2 FYEKMQ (reference sequence). The CDR3 runs to 13 residues. Written as DNA, the CDR3 is TGTGCCAGCAGCTTTATTCGGACCGGGGAGCTGTTTTTT. Encoded protein: CASSFIRTGELFF. Full variable domain (rest looked up from reference TRBV13 and TRBJ2-2): AAGVIQSPRHLIKEKRETATLKCYPIPRHDTVYWYQQGPGQDPQFLISFYEKMQSDKGSIPDRFSAQQFSDYHSELNMSSLELGDSALYFCASSFIRTGELFFGEGSRLTVL.